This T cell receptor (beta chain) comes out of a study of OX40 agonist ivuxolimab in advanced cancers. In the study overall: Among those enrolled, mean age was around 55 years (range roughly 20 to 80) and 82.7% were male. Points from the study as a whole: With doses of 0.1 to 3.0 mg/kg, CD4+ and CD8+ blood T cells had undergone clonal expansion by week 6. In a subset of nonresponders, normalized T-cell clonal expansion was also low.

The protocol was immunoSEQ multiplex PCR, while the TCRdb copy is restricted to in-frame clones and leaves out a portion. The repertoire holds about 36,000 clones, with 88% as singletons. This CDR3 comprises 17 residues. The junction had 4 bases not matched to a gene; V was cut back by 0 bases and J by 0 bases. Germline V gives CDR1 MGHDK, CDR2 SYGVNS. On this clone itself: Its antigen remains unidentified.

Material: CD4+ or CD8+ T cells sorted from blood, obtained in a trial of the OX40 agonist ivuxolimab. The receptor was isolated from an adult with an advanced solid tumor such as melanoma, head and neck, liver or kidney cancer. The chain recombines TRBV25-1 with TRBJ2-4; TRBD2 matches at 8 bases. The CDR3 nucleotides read TGTGCCAGCAGTGAATATGAGCGGGAGATAGCCAAAAACATTCAGTACTTC. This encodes CASSEYEREIAKNIQYF.